The rows below give T cell receptor beta chains drawn from one sample of a study of blood T cell repertoires in COVID-19. The data were produced by immunoSEQ multiplex PCR, yet TCRdb's version contains in-frame clones alone and is incomplete. The profile covers a few hundred thousand clones, with 85% appearing a single time and 3.5% to 4% taken by the ten largest. Sequencing was performed on peripheral blood. Receptor source: a woman between 18 and 30 years old with acute or convalescent COVID-19. Each CDR3 is given with its conserved first and last residue. A D gene is named only where the DNA matches it firmly. Clone size, where shown, is once, few, many, or a class for clones that have expanded.

>.|TRBV28|TRBJ1-5|TRBD1
TGTGCCAGCAGAGGGACAGGGAACAATCAGCCCCAGCATTTT
CASRGTGNNQPQHF
>once|TRBV24-1|TRBJ2-2|.
TGTGCCACCAGTCGGTTCGGAGGGGACACCGGGGAGCTGTTTTTT
CATSRFGGDTGELFF
>once|TRBV5-5|TRBJ2-3|.
TGTGCCAGCAGCTTTTTTCCGACAGATACGCAGTATTTT
CASSFFPTDTQYF
>.|TRBV5-1|TRBJ1-2|TRBD1
TGCGCCAGCAGCTTGACGGTCACCGGGACAGGGCTCGGCTACACCTTC
CASSLTVTGTGLGYTF
>.|TRBV5-1|TRBJ1-2|TRBD1
TGCGCCAGCAGCTCCCGGACAGGAGGCTATGGCTACACCTTC
CASSSRTGGYGYTF
>.|TRBV5-4|TRBJ2-3|TRBD2
TGTGCCAGCAGCCCCGGGGGGTCTGGGACAGATACGCAGTATTTT
CASSPGGSGTDTQYF
>.|TRBV27|TRBJ2-7|TRBD2
TGTGCCAGCAGTTCTGCCGGGACTAGCTATGTCTCCTACGAGCAGTACTTC
CASSSAGTSYVSYEQYF
>.|TRBV7-6|TRBJ1-2|TRBD1
TGTGCCAGCAGCTTAGCAGGGGGCGACTATGGCTACACCTTC
CASSLAGGDYGYTF
>.|TRBV21-1|TRBJ1-2|.
TGTGCCAGCAGCGCCCGGGGGGGGCTAGGGTATGGCTACACCTTC
CASSARGGLGYGYTF
>.|TRBV5-1|TRBJ1-2|TRBD1
TGCGCCAGCAGCTTACAGGGGGACTATGGCTACACCTTC
CASSLQGDYGYTF
>.|TRBV28|TRBJ2-5|TRBD1
TGTGCCAGCAGTACTGGACAGGGATGGTACCAAGAGACCCAGTACTTC
CASSTGQGWYQETQYF
>.|TRBV9|TRBJ1-6|.
TGTGCCAGCAGCGCGACACTTAGCTCCTATAATTCACCCCTCCACTTT
CASSATLSSYNSPLHF
>.|TRBV9|TRBJ2-7|TRBD2
TGTGCCAGCAGCGTGGGAAGCGGGAGTATCCCCCCCTACGAGCAGTACTTC
CASSVGSGSIPPYEQYF
>.|TRBV4-1|TRBJ2-5|TRBD2
TGCGCCAGCAGCCAAGTTCCTAGCGGGAGGGGAGAGACCCAGTACTTC
CASSQVPSGRGETQYF
>few|TRBV29-1|TRBJ2-7|.
TGCAGCGTTAATTCCCCAGGATCCTACGAGCAGTACTTC
CSVNSPGSYEQYF
>.|TRBV4-1|TRBJ2-7|.
TGCGCCAGCAGCCCCACCGCTAGTGTGTACGAGCAGTACTTC
CASSPTASVYEQYF
>.|TRBV5-1|TRBJ2-3|TRBD2
TGCGCCAGCAGCCCCCGCGGGGGGCCCGGGGCAGATACGCAGTATTTT
CASSPRGGPGADTQYF
>.|TRBV27|TRBJ2-7|.
TGTGCCAGCAGTTTCTCGCAGGCGACAGAGCAGTACTTC
CASSFSQATEQYF
>.|TRBV19|TRBJ2-3|.
TGTGCCAGTAACTTCGGACAGCTCACAGATACGCAGTATTTT
CASNFGQLTDTQYF
>.|TRBV29-1|TRBJ2-3|TRBD2
TGCAGCGCTAAAGGGCGAGCGGGAGCCGCAGATACGCAGTATTTT
CSAKGRAGAADTQYF
>.|TRBV4-2|TRBJ2-3|TRBD2
TGTGCCAGCAGCCAAGAAGAAGCGGGGGGCACAGATACGCAGTATTTT
CASSQEEAGGTDTQYF
>once|TRBV27|TRBJ2-2|.
TGTGCCAGCAGCCAGGGCCGAAACACCGGGGAGCTGTTTTTT
CASSQGRNTGELFF
>.|TRBV30|TRBJ1-1|.
TGTGCCTGGAGTGTAAAACAGGGATTAACTGAAGCTTTCTTT
CAWSVKQGLTEAFF
>.|TRBV28|TRBJ1-4|TRBD1
TGTGCCAGCAGTTTAAGGGGGACAGGGTCCGAAAAACTGTTTTTT
CASSLRGTGSEKLFF
>.|TRBV7-8|TRBJ2-7|TRBD2
TGTGCCAGCAGCCTCTCCGAGCGGGAGGGCCGCTACGAGCAGTACTTC
CASSLSEREGRYEQYF
>.|TRBV3-1/TRBV3-2|TRBJ1-4|.
TGTGCCAGCAGCCCTACAGGGTATAATGAAAAACTGTTTTTT
CASSPTGYNEKLFF
>once|TRBV30|TRBJ1-6|.
TGTGCCTGGAACGGAGGTTATTCACCCCTCCACTTT
CAWNGGYSPLHF
>.|TRBV5-1|TRBJ1-1|TRBD1
TGCGCCAGCAGCGGGGACAGCTCGAACACTGAAGCTTTCTTT
CASSGDSSNTEAFF
>.|TRBV11-2|TRBJ1-2|.
TGTGCCAGCAGCTTAGAGTTTGGACAGAACTATGGCTACACCTTC
CASSLEFGQNYGYTF
>few|TRBV18|TRBJ2-7|TRBD1
TGTGCCAGCTCACCAACATGGGGACAGGGACAGGGGCTCTCCTACGAGCAGTACTTC
CASSPTWGQGQGLSYEQYF
>.|TRBV19|TRBJ1-5|TRBD1
TGTGCCAGTAGTTGGTCTCGTATTAACAGGGGCTTAAGCAATCAGCCCCAGCATTTT
CASSWSRINRGLSNQPQHF
>.|TRBV30|TRBJ1-1|.
TGTGCCTCTTCCGGGGTCTCCATGAACACTGAAGCTTTCTTT
CASSGVSMNTEAFF
>.|TRBV7-3|TRBJ1-2|.
TGTGCCAGCAGCTTAAGTGGACAGAACTATGGCTACACCTTC
CASSLSGQNYGYTF
>.|TRBV28|TRBJ2-4|.
TGTGCCAGCAGTTTGTGGGAGAGAGCCAAAAACATTCAGTACTTC
CASSLWERAKNIQYF
>few|TRBV5-5|TRBJ1-6|.
TGTGCCAGCAGCTTGGAGGGGGGGAATTCACCCCTCCACTTT
CASSLEGGNSPLHF